The 13 T cell receptor beta chains below come from one sample, sequenced in a study of T cells after yellow fever vaccination (dated by TCRdb to between 2017 and 2020). Library creation used 5' RACE. Sequencing was performed on an Illumina HiSeq 2500. TCRdb itself trimmed the public reads at Q25 with fastp, ran MiXCR and retained productive beta chains. Each CDR3 protein appears once, grouped with its most common genes and DNA. For this sample the table gives approximately 580,000 distinct CDR3 sequences, of which about 15% were detected only once. The ten biggest clones cover roughly 17% of the sample. The treatment or condition label, read with the paper, signifies: live attenuated yellow fever vaccine strain. The sample here was PBMCs, taken less than 6 days after the first yellow fever vaccination. The receptors were gathered from a man aged 18 to 35 who received the YFV17D yellow fever vaccine.

V is TRBV29-1 and J is TRBJ2-5, with D perhaps matching TRBD1 (6 bases). V was trimmed by 7 bases and J by 5 bases, leaving 11 bases between them. CDR1 and CDR2 from the germline V gene are SQVTM and ANQGSEA. The CDR3 extends over 11 amino acids. The CDR3 coding sequence is TGCAGCGGGGTGGGGGCGGAGACCCAGTACTTC. Encoded protein: CSGVGAETQYF. The full variable domain, with the rest looked up from reference TRBV29-1 and TRBJ2-5, is SAVISQKPSRDICQRGTSLTIQCQVDSQVTMMFWYRQQPGQSLTLIATANQGSEATYESGFVIDKFPISRPNLTFSTLTVSNMSPEDSSIYLCSGVGAETQYFGPGTRLLVL.

This clonotype was found many times. The chain recombines TRBV11-2 with TRBJ2-2; possible D gene TRBD1, 6 bases. CDR3 size: 15 residues. Germline lookup yields CDR1 SGHAT and CDR2 FQNNGV. V lost 5 bases, J lost 5 bases, and 15 bases lay in between. This CDR3 reads CASSPGRGNTGELFF. For the CDR3, the DNA is TGTGCCAGCAGCCCCGGCAGGGGAAATACCGGGGAGCTGTTTTTT.

This clonotype showed up just a few times. CDR3 nucleotides: TGCGCCAGCAGCCAAGAATTGGCAGCTTCCCCAGAGACCCAGTACTTC. Amino acids: CASSQELAASPETQYF. The chain couples TRBV4-1 to TRBJ2-5, with D unresolved. Germline-derived CDR1 and CDR2 are MGHRA and YSYEKL. The CDR3 is 16 amino acids. Trimming cost V 0 bases and J 4 bases, with 15 bases left between them.

CDR3 DNA: TGTGCCAGCAGCTTAGCGGGGGTCCAGGATGAGCAGTTCTTC. It is translated as CASSLAGVQDEQFF. The rearrangement links TRBV7-8 to TRBJ2-1; TRBD1 or TRBD2 may be the D gene (5 bases each). Trimming took off 0 bases at V and 8 bases at J, with 11 bases between the two ends. The length of the CDR3 is 14 residues. The germline gives CDR1 SGHVS, CDR2 FQNEAQ.

J is TRBJ1-1 and V is TRBV5-6, with D possibly TRBD1 on 5 matching bases. The germline V and J ends were trimmed by 0 bases and 10 bases, with 7 bases remaining between them. The CDR3 has 11 amino acids. The germline V gene has CDR1 SGHDT and CDR2 YYEEEE. CDR3 residues: CASSLGQIAFF. Written as DNA, the CDR3 is TGTGCCAGCAGCTTGGGACAGATAGCTTTCTTT.

There are a few counts of this clonotype. The chain uses TRBV4-1 and TRBJ2-5; D gene ambiguous. Per germline, CDR1 MGHRA and CDR2 YSYEKL. The CDR3 consists of 15 residues. V was cut by 0 bases and J by 5 bases, with 13 bases left in between. The CDR3 region has the DNA TGCGCCAGCAGCCAAGATCGCGAGCTCCGGGAGACCCAGTACTTC. As protein: CASSQDRELRETQYF.

The sample holds a few counts of this clonotype. The chain links TRBV9 to TRBJ1-1; 10 bases agree with TRBD1. The germline V gene encodes CDR1 SGDLS and CDR2 YYNGEE. Germline trimming cut 4 bases from V and 1 base from J; bases unmatched to any gene: 10. CDR3 length: 17 residues. The CDR3 sequence is CASSKGQGIGRNTEAFF. The CDR3 DNA follows: TGTGCCAGCAGCAAGGGACAGGGGATCGGTAGGAACACTGAAGCTTTCTTT.

V usage is TRBV11-2 and J usage is TRBJ2-1; TRBD2 agrees at 10 bases. CDR1 SGHAT and CDR2 FQNNGV come from the germline V gene. This CDR3 spans 14 amino acids. V lost 7 bases to trimming and J lost 4 bases; unmatched junction nucleotides: 4. The DNA of the CDR3 is TGTGCCAGCACCTGGACTAGCGGATACAATGAGCAGTTCTTC. Translation gives CASTWTSGYNEQFF.

This clonotype was detected ten times or more. The rearrangement uses TRBV11-2 and TRBJ1-1, with D possibly matching TRBD1 (5 bases). The CDR3 is 13 amino acids. Germline CDR1 reads SGHAT; CDR2 reads FQNNGV. V was trimmed by 5 bases and J by 8 bases, leaving 15 bases between them. CDR3 bases: TGTGCCAGCAGCCTTCCTGACAGCGCCGAAGCTTTCTTT. This sequence encodes CASSLPDSAEAFF.

The chain joins TRBV18 to TRBJ2-4; D is undetermined. The CDR3 has 17 amino acids. The germline V and J ends were trimmed by 3 bases and 2 bases, with 17 bases remaining between them. Per the germline V gene, CDR1 is KGHSH and CDR2 is LQKENI. This CDR3 reads CASSPPTSRSPKNIQYF. CDR3 coding DNA: TGTGCCAGCTCACCGCCCACGAGCCGGTCGCCCAAAAACATTCAGTACTTC.

This chain uses TRBV29-1 with TRBJ2-3; D uncertain. Germline CDR1 reads SQVTM; CDR2 reads ANQGSEA. The CDR3 extends over 10 amino acids. Trimming removed 8 bases from V and 2 bases from J, with 5 bases in between. The CDR3 region is CSTNTDTQYF. Written as DNA, the CDR3 is TGCAGCACAAACACAGATACGCAGTATTTT.

The V and J genes are TRBV10-2 and TRBJ2-2; 7 bases line up with TRBD2. V lost 4 bases to trimming and J lost 6 bases; unmatched junction nucleotides: 8. The V gene's germline CDR1 is WSHSY and CDR2 SAAADI. The CDR3 consists of 15 residues. As DNA, the CDR3 is TGCGCCAGCAGTGCCCTGACTAGCCACGCCGGGGAGCTGTTTTTT. This sequence encodes CASSALTSHAGELFF.

The CDR3 sequence: CASSLGVVADTQYF. CDR3 nucleotide sequence: TGTGCCAGCAGCTTAGGGGTGGTGGCAGATACGCAGTATTTT. The chain joins TRBV11-2 to TRBJ2-3; no clear D gene. The length of the CDR3 is 14 residues. Trimming took 1 base from V and 4 from J, leaving 9 bases between them. Per germline, CDR1 SGHAT and CDR2 FQNNGV.